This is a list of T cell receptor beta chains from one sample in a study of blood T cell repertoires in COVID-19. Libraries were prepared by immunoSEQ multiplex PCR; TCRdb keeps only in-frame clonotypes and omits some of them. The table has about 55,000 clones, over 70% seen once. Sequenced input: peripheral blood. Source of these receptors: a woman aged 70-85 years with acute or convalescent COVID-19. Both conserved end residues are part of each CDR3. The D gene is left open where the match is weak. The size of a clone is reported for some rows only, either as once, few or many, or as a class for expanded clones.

TGTGCCAGCAGTTCTCGGACAGGGGGAAACACCATATATTTT	CASSSRTGGNTIYF	TRBD1	-	TRBV5-6	TRBJ1-3
TGCGCCAGCAGCTTGAACCTACAGGTCGACGAGCAGTACTTC	CASSLNLQVDEQYF	-	-	TRBV5-1	TRBJ2-7
TGCGCCAGCAGCCAAGCCCCGAGTAGCGGGGCCAAAGAGACCCAGTACTTC	CASSQAPSSGAKETQYF	TRBD2	-	TRBV4-1	TRBJ2-5
TGTGCCAGTAGCGGTCAGACTAGCGGGGTTTCGGGGCAGTATTTT	CASSGQTSGVSGQYF	TRBD2	-	TRBV19	TRBJ2-3
TGCGCCAGCAGCGAGAGGGGGGAGACCCAGTACTTC	CASSERGETQYF	-	few	TRBV5-1	TRBJ2-5
TGTGCCAGCAGCTTCGACAGAAATGAAAAACTGTTTTTT	CASSFDRNEKLFF	-	-	TRBV13	TRBJ1-4
TGTGCCAGCAGCCGGTCGCAGGTACCAGGCAATGGCTACACCTTC	CASSRSQVPGNGYTF	-	-	TRBV3-1/TRBV3-2	TRBJ1-2
TGTGCCAGCAGTACACAGGGTAGCCCCTACAATGAGCAGTTCTTC	CASSTQGSPYNEQFF	-	-	TRBV7-6	TRBJ2-1
TGTGCCAGTAACTTACAGGGTGAAGCTTTCTTT	CASNLQGEAFF	-	-	TRBV2	TRBJ1-1
TGTGCCAGCAGCCCAGGGGCAGGGAGAACCTACGAGCAGTACTTC	CASSPGAGRTYEQYF	-	-	TRBV7-9	TRBJ2-7
TGTGCCAGCAGCCTGGACAGGGGAAGCAATCAGCCCCAGCATTTT	CASSLDRGSNQPQHF	TRBD1	-	TRBV7-2	TRBJ1-5
TGTGCCAACGCCGGGACTTTCACAGATACGCAGTATTTT	CANAGTFTDTQYF	-	-	TRBV10-3	TRBJ2-3
TGTGCCAGCAAAGGGGACTATGGCTACACCTTC	CASKGDYGYTF	-	-	TRBV6-5	TRBJ1-2
TGTGCCAGCAGCCCAATTCATCGACAGGGTAAGGATGGCTACACCTTC	CASSPIHRQGKDGYTF	TRBD1	-	TRBV3-1/TRBV3-2	TRBJ1-2
TGCGCCAGCAGCTTGGCCGGGGGCGGGGGAATCACAGATACGCAGTATTTT	CASSLAGGGGITDTQYF	-	-	TRBV5-1	TRBJ2-3
TGTGCCAGCAGTTATGGCAATTCACCCCTCCACTTT	CASSYGNSPLHF	-	few	TRBV6-2/TRBV6-3	TRBJ1-6
TGCGCCAGCAGCCCCACTCAAACGAACACTGAAGCTTTCTTT	CASSPTQTNTEAFF	-	-	TRBV5-1	TRBJ1-1
TGTGCCAGCAGCCAAGGAAACAGGGTGAACACTGAAGCTTTCTTT	CASSQGNRVNTEAFF	-	once	TRBV14	TRBJ1-1
TGTGCCACGGGACAGGCACCCTTACTCGGCCAGTTCTTC	CATGQAPLLGQFF	TRBD1	-	TRBV2	TRBJ2-1
TGTGCTAGTGGTTTGGCCCTCCTAGCTGAAGCTTTCTTT	CASGLALLAEAFF	-	-	TRBV12-5	TRBJ1-1